These T cell receptor beta chains were read from a single sample in a study of blood T cell repertoires in COVID-19. The assay was immunoSEQ multiplex PCR, and TCRdb's table has in-frame clones only and misses some. The table has roughly 670,000 clones, more than 80% seen once. Material: peripheral blood. Every receptor here comes from a woman in her late teens or twenties with acute or convalescent COVID-19. Both conserved end residues are part of each CDR3. The D gene is left open where the match is weak. Only some rows state a clone size, as once, few, many or a class for expanded clones.

TRBV5-5,-,-,TRBJ1-2,TGTGCCAGCAGCTCCGACCTGGATCCGGGAGTCGGCTACACCTTC,CASSSDLDPGVGYTF
TRBV6-5,once,TRBD1,TRBJ1-2,TGTGCCAGCCAATCAGCTCCGGGACAGGGCCTCGGCTACACCTTC,CASQSAPGQGLGYTF
TRBV6-2/TRBV6-3,-,-,TRBJ1-1,TGTGCCAGCAGTCGTCGAAGAACGGACACTGAAGCTTTCTTT,CASSRRRTDTEAFF
TRBV18,-,-,TRBJ1-3,TGTGCCAGCTCACCAGTTCGGGGGACGGGAAACACCATATATTTT,CASSPVRGTGNTIYF
TRBV9,-,-,TRBJ1-2,TGTGCCAGCAGCATGTCAGGGATAGGCCACACCTTC,CASSMSGIGHTF
TRBV6-5,few,TRBD1,TRBJ1-5,TGTGCCAGCGTCCGGGACAGTGAGCATCAGCCCCAGCATTTT,CASVRDSEHQPQHF
TRBV4-2,-,TRBD1,TRBJ1-1,TGTGCCAGCAGCCAACCCGAAGGACAGGGCCCCCCTGAAGCTTTCTTT,CASSQPEGQGPPEAFF
TRBV13,-,-,TRBJ1-2,TGTGCCAGCAGCTTGGGGTTCGGGGGATATCATGGCTACACCTTC,CASSLGFGGYHGYTF
TRBV19,-,-,TRBJ1-5,TGTGCCAGTAGTATCCCCAGGGGAGGCAATCAGCCCCAGCATTTT,CASSIPRGGNQPQHF
TRBV7-8,-,-,TRBJ1-2,TGTGCCAGCAGCTCCCATAGTCAGCAGGGGTACACCTTC,CASSSHSQQGYTF
TRBV4-1,-,TRBD1,TRBJ1-1,TGCGCCAGCAGCCAAGGCGCCGGGACAGGGGGCATGGTCGTGAACACTGAAGCTTTCTTT,CASSQGAGTGGMVVNTEAFF
TRBV2,-,TRBD2,TRBJ2-7,TGTGCCAGCAGAGCGGGGACGGGGGGCTCCTACGAGCAGTACTTC,CASRAGTGGSYEQYF
TRBV27,-,-,TRBJ1-1,TGTGCCAGCAGCGAGAGGGCTTGGACTGAAGCTTTCTTT,CASSERAWTEAFF
TRBV4-3,-,TRBD1,TRBJ2-6,TGCGCCAGCAGCCAGGCCGGGACAGGGGGGGCCAACGTCCTGACTTTC,CASSQAGTGGANVLTF
TRBV6-5,-,-,TRBJ1-2,TGTGCCAGCAGTTACTCGAGACAGTGGGGCTACACCTTC,CASSYSRQWGYTF
TRBV24-1,-,-,TRBJ2-1,TGTGCCACCAGTGACCCCGGGTCGACGGATGAGCAGTTCTTC,CATSDPGSTDEQFF
TRBV30,few,-,TRBJ1-6,TGTGCCTGGAGTGAACTATCTCTTCAGGGTTCACCCCTCCACTTT,CAWSELSLQGSPLHF
TRBV28,-,-,TRBJ1-1,TGTGCCAGCAGGTATCAAACGCCCCCCCCCAAGGGAGGGGGGCCCCACACTGAAGCTTTCTTT,CASRYQTPPPKGGGPHTEAFF
TRBV19,-,-,TRBJ1-1,TGTGCCAGTAGTTACCTAGACAACACTGAAGCTTTCTTT,CASSYLDNTEAFF
TRBV6-2/TRBV6-3,-,TRBD1,TRBJ1-2,TGTGCCAGCAGCCCTTCCCTCTCAGGGGGCGCAGACTATGGCTACACCTTC,CASSPSLSGGADYGYTF
TRBV11-3,-,TRBD1,TRBJ2-1,TGTGCCAGCAGCTTAGGGGCAGGGGGTGAGCAGTTCTTC,CASSLGAGGEQFF
TRBV5-1,-,-,TRBJ2-3,TGCGCCAGCAGCTTGGGAGGAGGAGATTCAGATACGCAGTATTTT,CASSLGGGDSDTQYF
TRBV10-3,-,TRBD2,TRBJ2-1,TGTGCCATCAATAAAGGAGGGAGGGCGGGCTCCTACAATGAGCAGTTCTTC,CAINKGGRAGSYNEQFF
TRBV28,-,TRBD2,TRBJ2-2,TGTGCCAGCAGAACGGGAGGTGAGGGGACCGGGGAGCTGTTTTTT,CASRTGGEGTGELFF
TRBV3-1/TRBV3-2,-,-,TRBJ1-2,TGTGCCAGCAGCCTGCCGAGCCTCTATGGCTACACCTTC,CASSLPSLYGYTF
TRBV25-1,-,-,TRBJ1-2,TGTGCCAGCAGTGACTACGGCTACACCTTC,CASSDYGYTF
TRBV4-2,-,-,TRBJ1-2,TGTGCCAGCAGCAAACGGGGCAGGGAGGCTCGGGGCTATGGCTACACCTTC,CASSKRGREARGYGYTF
TRBV18,-,-,TRBJ1-3,TGTGCCAGCTCACCCCAGGGCGCTGGAAACACCATATATTTT,CASSPQGAGNTIYF
TRBV2,once,TRBD1,TRBJ2-7,TGTGCCAGCAGTGAATTGGGGACAGGGGCCTACGAGCAGTACTTC,CASSELGTGAYEQYF
TRBV6-6,-,-,TRBJ2-5,TGTGCCAGCAGTTACTCGATGGGCTCCGGGACCCAGTACTTC,CASSYSMGSGTQYF
TRBV19,-,-,TRBJ1-4,TGTGCCAGTAGTGTGGGGGCAGGTAATGAAAAACTGTTTTTT,CASSVGAGNEKLFF
TRBV5-1,once,TRBD1,TRBJ2-3,TGCGCCAGCAACGGACAGGGTGGCACAGATACGCAGTATTTT,CASNGQGGTDTQYF
TRBV9,once,-,TRBJ2-7,TGTGCCAGCAGCGTAGGTCCGGAGGCTTACGAGCAGTACTTC,CASSVGPEAYEQYF
TRBV23-1,-,TRBD2,TRBJ2-2,TGCGCCAGCAGTCAACTTGGACTAGGGAACACCGGGGAGCTGTTTTTT,CASSQLGLGNTGELFF
TRBV4-3,once,TRBD1,TRBJ2-5,TGCGCCAGCAGCCAAGCGACAGGGGCGGAGGAGACCCAGTACTTC,CASSQATGAEETQYF
TRBV14,-,TRBD2,TRBJ2-5,TGTGCCAGCAGCCAAGGGAAGACTAGCGGACAAGAGACCCAGTACTTC,CASSQGKTSGQETQYF
TRBV9,-,-,TRBJ2-7,TGTGCCAGCAGCGTAGGGGTAGGGGCCCTCTACGAGCAGTACTTC,CASSVGVGALYEQYF
TRBV4-2,-,TRBD2,TRBJ2-3,TGTGCCAGCAGCCAAGACGCTAGCGGGGTGGGCTATACGCAGTATTTT,CASSQDASGVGYTQYF
TRBV6-2/TRBV6-3,-,-,TRBJ2-2,TGTGCCAGCAGTTACACCAGGGTTTGGGCCGGGGAGCTGTTTTTT,CASSYTRVWAGELFF
TRBV13,-,TRBD1,TRBJ1-1,TGTGCCAGCAGCCGCCAGTGGGACAGGGGTAGTGCAGCGGGCACTGAAGCTTTCTTT,CASSRQWDRGSAAGTEAFF
TRBV14,-,-,TRBJ1-3,TGTGCCAGCAGCCAAGGACTTGGTCGGCACACCATATATTTT,CASSQGLGRHTIYF
TRBV2,-,-,TRBJ1-1,TGTGCCAGCAGTGAAGCGTTCGGGAGAATGAACACTGAAGCTTTCTTT,CASSEAFGRMNTEAFF
TRBV2,-,TRBD1,TRBJ1-1,TGTGCCAGCAGTATGGGACAGGGGGGGACTGAAGCTTTCTTT,CASSMGQGGTEAFF
TRBV15,-,TRBD1,TRBJ1-1,TGTGCCACCAGCAGCTCCCAGGGGGCTCTCGGTTATACTGAAGCTTTCTTT,CATSSSQGALGYTEAFF
TRBV27,once,TRBD2,TRBJ2-3,TGTGCCAGCCTCCGGAGCGGGGGACCCACCTATACGCAGTATTTT,CASLRSGGPTYTQYF
TRBV4-2,-,-,TRBJ1-2,TGTGCCAGCAGCCAAATTGAAAGAGGAGGCTACACCTTC,CASSQIERGGYTF
TRBV23-1,-,TRBD1,TRBJ1-4,TGCGCCAGCAGGACGAAAGGGACAGGTAATGAAAAACTGTTTTTT,CASRTKGTGNEKLFF
TRBV5-6,-,TRBD2,TRBJ2-3,TGTGCCAGCAGCTTGGAAACTAGCGGGGGGTGGTCCACAGATACGCAGTATTTT,CASSLETSGGWSTDTQYF
TRBV5-1,-,TRBD1,TRBJ2-1,TGCGCCAGCAGCCCGACAGGGTATGAGCAGTTCTTC,CASSPTGYEQFF
TRBV24-1,-,TRBD1,TRBJ1-5,TGTGCCACCAGTGGGGACAGGGATAGCAATCAGCCCCAGCATTTT,CATSGDRDSNQPQHF
TRBV2,-,-,TRBJ1-2,TGTGCCTCGAATGGGCAGGTCTATGGCTACACCTTC,CASNGQVYGYTF
TRBV6-1,-,TRBD1,TRBJ1-6,TGTGCCAGCATCCCGACGGACAGGGGGGTTTCACCCCTCCACTTT,CASIPTDRGVSPLHF
TRBV6-4,-,-,TRBJ1-2,TGTGCCAGCAGTGACAACAGTTTCTATGGCTACACCTTC,CASSDNSFYGYTF
TRBV9,-,-,TRBJ2-3,TGTGCCAGCAGCGTATATACGGACAGCAGCACAGATACGCAGTATTTT,CASSVYTDSSTDTQYF
TRBV7-8,-,-,TRBJ1-6,TGTGCCAGCAGCCCCGGGTCCTATAATTCACCCCTCCACTTT,CASSPGSYNSPLHF
TRBV19,-,-,TRBJ1-2,TGTGCCAGTAGTTCCCAGGGGCGCGGCTATGGCTACACCTTC,CASSSQGRGYGYTF
TRBV5-1,-,-,TRBJ2-3,TGCGCCAGCAGCTTGGCAGGGGACCCCACCACAGATACGCAGTATTTT,CASSLAGDPTTDTQYF
TRBV9,-,TRBD1,TRBJ1-3,TGTGCCAGCAGCTACACAAATGGACAGGGAGTAAACTCTGGAAACACCATATATTTT,CASSYTNGQGVNSGNTIYF
TRBV2,-,TRBD2,TRBJ2-4,TGTGCCAGCCGGGGAGGGACTTTAGCCAAAAACATTCAGTACTTC,CASRGGTLAKNIQYF